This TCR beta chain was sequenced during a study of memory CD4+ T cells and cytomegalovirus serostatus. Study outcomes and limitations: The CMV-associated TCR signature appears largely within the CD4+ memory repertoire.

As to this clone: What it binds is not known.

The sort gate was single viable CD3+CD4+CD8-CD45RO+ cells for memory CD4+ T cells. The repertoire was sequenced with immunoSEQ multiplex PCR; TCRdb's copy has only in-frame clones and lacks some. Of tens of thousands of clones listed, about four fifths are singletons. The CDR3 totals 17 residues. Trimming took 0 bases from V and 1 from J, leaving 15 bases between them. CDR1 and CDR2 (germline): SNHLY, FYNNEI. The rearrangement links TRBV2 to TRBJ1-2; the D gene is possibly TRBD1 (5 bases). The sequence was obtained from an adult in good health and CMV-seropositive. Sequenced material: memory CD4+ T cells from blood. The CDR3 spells CASSEARRQIFNYGYTF. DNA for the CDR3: TGTGCCAGCAGTGAAGCTAGGAGACAGATTTTTAACTATGGCTACACCTTC.